One T cell receptor (beta chain) is described in this entry. The antigen remains unidentified. The sample originates from a study of post-analysis software for immune sequencing data. The overall study: Multiple sclerosis in the patients followed relapsing-remitting, secondary progressive and progressive-relapsing courses. Whole-study findings and limits: Samples from a shared batch, those prepared together, strongly co-clustered by F measure. There were roughly 5 TRBV segments more frequent in patients than controls, and TRBV5-6, TRBV5-1 and TRBV20-1 were among them. Controls' normalized Chao1 diversity significantly exceeded that of multiple sclerosis patients.

The library was made from cDNA and included unique molecular identifiers. Researchers reported roughly 0.5 million cDNA molecules coming from roughly 1 to 10 million T cells. TCRdb reanalysed the PCR reads using MiXCR and keeps one entry per CDR3 protein. This sample has a few hundred thousand distinct CDR3 sequences, with 30% to 45% found just once. The CDR3 covers 14 residues. V gave up 1 base and J gave up 8 bases, with 12 bases separating them. Germline V CDR1 and CDR2: LGHDT, YNNKEL (reference sequence). The source of this sequence is a girl between 10 and 17 years old with multiple sclerosis. This chain joins TRBV3-1 and TRBJ1-5; D uncertain. Source material: blood. Written as DNA, the CDR3 is TGTGCCAGCAGCCAAGGGTCTTTTTCGGAGCCCCAGCATTTT. Translation: CASSQGSFSEPQHF.